The 31 T cell receptor beta chains in this list originate from one sample, sequenced in a study of response to subunit inactivated influenza vaccine. TCRdb reprocessed the RT-PCR reads with MiXCR, giving one entry per CDR3 protein. The sample lists fewer than 650,000 distinct CDR3 sequences, over 10% seen once, with roughly 13% in the top ten. The source material was PBMCs from blood, sampled 40 to 50 days after vaccination. These receptors came from a man aged 45 to 65 who received an inactivated influenza vaccine.

The chain uses TRBV7-2 and TRBJ2-1; no reliable D call. Looked up from germline, CDR1 is SGHTA and CDR2 is FQGNSA. The CDR3 is 16 amino acids. Trimming took off 0 bases at V and 0 bases at J, with 9 bases between the two ends. CDR3: CASSLAGSRSYNEQFF. As DNA, the CDR3 is TGTGCCAGCAGCTTAGCCGGGTCTCGCTCCTACAATGAGCAGTTCTTC.

In this sample, this clonotype turned up many times. This chain connects TRBV14 to TRBJ2-7; D gene ambiguous. V shed 1 base and J shed 2 bases, with 6 bases lying between them. The germline V gene encodes CDR1 SGHDN and CDR2 FVKESK. CDR3 size: 13 residues. CDR3 amino acids: CASSQGTAYEQYF. The DNA of the CDR3 is TGTGCCAGCAGCCAAGGGACGGCCTACGAGCAGTACTTC.

This clonotype was seen only a few times. The gene calls are TRBV12-3 or TRBV12-4 and TRBJ2-5, with 9 positions matching TRBD2. Trimming at V came to 7 bases and at J to 1 base, leaving 7 bases not matched to a gene. This CDR3 comprises 15 residues. The CDR3 loop is CASTRLADFQETQYF. The CDR3 DNA reads TGTGCCAGCACCCGACTAGCGGATTTCCAAGAGACCCAGTACTTC.

This clonotype was detected a few times. The V gene is TRBV27, the J gene TRBJ2-7; D may be TRBD2 (6 bases). CDR1 and CDR2 (germline): MNHEY, SMNVEV (reference sequence). The CDR3 length is 14 residues. V was clipped by 1 base and J by 5 bases, with 12 bases between them. In DNA, the CDR3 is TGTGCCAGCAGTTTATTTGACGGGAGCAACGAGCAGTACTTC. This translates into CASSLFDGSNEQYF.

This clonotype has more than one count but fewer than ten. In DNA, the CDR3 is TGTGCCAGCAGCCCGCCTCCGGGACCCCAGCTCCTAATCGACAATGAGCAGTTCTTC. Encoded protein: CASSPPPGPQLLIDNEQFF. The chain carries TRBV3-1 and TRBJ2-1, with D perhaps assigned TRBD1 or TRBD2 (5 bases each). The CDR3 consists of 19 residues. Germline CDR1 is LGHDT and CDR2 is YNNKEL (reference sequence). Trimming took off 4 bases at V and 5 bases at J, with 27 bases between the two ends.

J is TRBJ1-1 and V is TRBV7-2; D is undetermined. CDR1 is SGHTA, CDR2 FQGNSA, per germline. Trimming pared 1 base from V and 1 base from J, leaving 10 bases between. This CDR3 has 15 amino acids. CDR3 protein: CASSLVAAGNTEAFF. DNA of the CDR3: TGTGCCAGCAGCTTAGTGGCGGCTGGGAACACTGAAGCTTTCTTT.

The rearrangement uses TRBV5-6 and TRBJ2-5, with D hard to call. In germline, CDR1 is SGHDT, CDR2 YYEEEE. The CDR3 is made up of 14 amino acids. The ends were cut back, 0 bases at V and 0 bases at J, with 6 bases in the middle. CDR3 sequence reads: CASSLDANQETQYF. The CDR3 region has the DNA TGTGCCAGCAGCTTGGATGCAAACCAAGAGACCCAGTACTTC.

The V and J genes are TRBV28 and TRBJ2-3; 8 nucleotides agree with TRBD2. Unmatched junction bases numbered 5, after V lost 5 bases and J lost 1 base. This CDR3 spans 15 amino acids. The germline V gene encodes CDR1 MDHEN and CDR2 SYDVKM. The CDR3 loop is CASSPGRGGTDTQYF. The CDR3 DNA reads TGTGCCAGCAGTCCCGGGAGGGGGGGCACAGATACGCAGTATTTT.

In its sample, this clonotype was seen a few times. The V call is TRBV3-1, the J call TRBJ1-6; tentatively, D is TRBD1 (5 bases). CDR3 length: 14 amino acids. V was cut by 6 bases and J by 9 bases, with 15 bases left in between. Germline CDR1 is LGHDT and CDR2 is YNNKEL (reference sequence). This chain's CDR3 is CASRRDSTISPLHF. The CDR3 nucleotides are TGTGCCAGCAGGCGCGACAGTACCATTTCACCCCTCCACTTT.

The chain links TRBV12-3 or TRBV12-4 to TRBJ1-5; D gene uncertain. CDR3 length equals 14 residues. The CDR3 region is CATSTGPINQPQHF. The CDR3 bases are TGTGCGACCTCAACCGGGCCCATCAATCAGCCCCAGCATTTT.

This clonotype turned up a few times. V is TRBV4-2 and J is TRBJ2-2; TRBD2 might be the D (6 bases). V dropped 4 bases and J dropped 3 bases, with 18 bases sitting between them. Germline values: CDR1 LGHNA, CDR2 YNFKEQ. The CDR3 is 17 residues long. CDR3 in DNA: TGTGCCAGCAGCCCTGGGGTAAAGGGGAGGTACACCGGGGAGCTGTTTTTT. As protein: CASSPGVKGRYTGELFF.

This clonotype showed up just a few times. The CDR3: CSARDREWGGRPKYEQYF. The CDR3 bases are TGCAGTGCTAGAGATCGGGAGTGGGGCGGGAGGCCAAAGTACGAGCAGTACTTC. This rearrangement joins TRBV20-1 to TRBJ2-7; 8 bases are a match to TRBD2. The CDR3 loop spans 18 amino acids. Germline lookup yields CDR1 DFQATT and CDR2 SNEGSKA (reference sequence). Trimming removed 0 bases from V and 4 bases from J; junction bases left unmatched: 17.

This rearrangement joins TRBV20-1 to TRBJ2-7; D tentatively reads TRBD1 or TRBD2 (6 bases each). From germline, CDR1 is DFQATT and CDR2 SNEGSKA (reference sequence). The CDR3 is 14 residues long. Trimming removed 2 bases from V and 7 bases from J, with 18 bases in between. In nucleotides, the CDR3 is TGCAGTGCTAGACGGATTGGGGGCGCGGGGGAGCAGTACTTC. Protein product: CSARRIGGAGEQYF.

This clonotype has more than one count but fewer than ten. The chain employs TRBV12-3 or TRBV12-4 and TRBJ1-5; possible D gene TRBD1, 5 bases. Trimming stripped 1 base from V and 5 bases from J, with 9 bases between. This CDR3 contains 14 residues. CDR3 sequence reads: CASSLGPGDQPQHF. CDR3 sequence (DNA): TGTGCCAGCAGTTTAGGTCCGGGGGATCAGCCCCAGCATTTT.

Notes on this clonotype: At one end, the junction sequence differs from germline, possibly due to a read error. The chain carries TRBV5-1 and TRBJ1-4; D unclear. The length of the CDR3 is 12 residues. Germline lookup yields CDR1 SGHRS and CDR2 YFSETQ. The CDR3 sequence: CASSLDNEKLFF. CDR3 DNA sequence: TGCGCCAGCAGTTTGGATAATGAAAAACTGTTTTTT.

This clonotype was seen a handful of times. The chain joins TRBV20-1 to TRBJ2-1; 9 bases are shared with TRBD2. CDR3 length: 15 amino acids. V lost 5 bases to trimming and J lost 4 bases; unmatched junction nucleotides: 9. CDR1 DFQATT and CDR2 SNEGSKA come from the germline V gene (reference sequence). CDR3 sequence reads: CSAAGGSGSYNEQFF. Here the CDR3 DNA reads TGCAGTGCTGCGGGGGGGAGCGGCTCTTACAATGAGCAGTTCTTC.

V is TRBV9 and J is TRBJ2-3; TRBD2 matches at 7 bases. J gave up 0 bases and V 3 bases, and 4 bases lay outside the gene matches. The CDR3 contains 15 residues. Germline values: CDR1 SGDLS, CDR2 YYNGEE. The CDR3 DNA follows: TGTGCCAGCAGCGCGGGCGGGAGTAGCACAGATACGCAGTATTTT. Protein: CASSAGGSSTDTQYF.

The chain uses TRBV11-2 and TRBJ2-7; the D gene is possibly TRBD2 (7 bases). The CDR3 sequence is 15 residues long. Germline V gives CDR1 SGHAT, CDR2 FQNNGV. The V gene lost 2 bases and the J gene lost 2 bases, with 13 bases spanning the gap. CDR3 sequence: CASSLNRGAAYEQYF. The DNA of the CDR3 is TGTGCCAGCAGCTTAAACCGGGGGGCGGCCTACGAGCAGTACTTC.

This clonotype was counted many times. The V call is TRBV6-1, the J call TRBJ2-5; D might be TRBD1 (6 bases). Germline V lookup: CDR1 MNHNS, CDR2 SASEGT. Trimming removed 6 bases at V and 4 bases at J, with 18 bases between. The length of the CDR3 is 15 residues. CDR3 amino acids: CASRGTGFGTETQYF. In DNA, the CDR3 is TGTGCCAGCAGGGGTACAGGGTTTGGCACAGAGACCCAGTACTTC.

This clonotype was found many times. V and J are TRBV29-1 and TRBJ2-7; 7 bases fit TRBD1. The germline CDR1 and CDR2 sequences are SQVTM and ANQGSEA. Germline trimming cut 0 bases from V and 5 bases from J; bases unmatched to any gene: 1. The CDR3 sequence is 12 residues long. DNA for the CDR3: TGCAGCGTTGAAGATCAGGGGGACGAGCAGTACTTC. Its protein is CSVEDQGDEQYF.

DNA for the CDR3: TGTGCCAGCAGCTTAGAGAGCGGGAGGGTCTCCTACGAGCAGTACTTC. Protein product: CASSLESGRVSYEQYF. V and J are TRBV7-6 and TRBJ2-7; 10 positions match TRBD2. V shed 1 base and J 0 bases; nucleotides not matched to a gene: 3. Germline CDR1 is SGHVS and CDR2 is FNYEAQ. This CDR3 spans 16 amino acids.

This clonotype has a handful of counts. The gene calls are TRBV29-1 and TRBJ2-3; TRBD2 aligns across 7 bases. CDR1 and CDR2 (germline): SQVTM, ANQGSEA. The junction had 5 bases not matched to a gene; V was cut back by 4 bases and J by 1 base. The CDR3 sequence is 14 residues long. CDR3 sequence reads: CSVGKRDGTDTQYF. Written as DNA, the CDR3 is TGCAGCGTTGGGAAGCGGGATGGCACAGATACGCAGTATTTT.

The chain links TRBV12-3 or TRBV12-4 to TRBJ2-2, with 8 bases identical to TRBD2. The CDR3 spans 15 residues. V was pared by 1 base and J by 6 bases, with 4 bases of the junction left unmatched. The chain's CDR3 is CASSLGGGRSGELFF. CDR3 sequence (DNA): TGTGCCAGCAGTTTAGGCGGGGGGCGGTCCGGGGAGCTGTTTTTT.

A few counts support this clonotype. The J gene is TRBJ2-3, the V gene TRBV11-1; 9 bases line up with TRBD1. The CDR3 has 15 residues. V shed 8 bases and J 4 bases; nucleotides not matched to a gene: 10. Germline V lookup: CDR1 SGHAT, CDR2 FQDESV (reference sequence). The CDR3, as DNA: TGTGCCAGCGGGCTCTACAGGGGGCGGGCAGATACGCAGTATTTT. Translating gives CASGLYRGRADTQYF.

This clonotype was detected only a few times. V usage is TRBV15 and J usage is TRBJ2-1; 9 bases line up with TRBD2. This CDR3 has 16 amino acids. Germline trimming cut 0 bases from V and 8 bases from J; bases unmatched to any gene: 8. CDR1 is LNHNV, CDR2 YYDKDF, per germline (reference sequence). CDR3 coding DNA: TGTGCCACCAGCAGAGATTTAGCTAGCGGGAAATATGAGCAGTTCTTC. It is translated as CATSRDLASGKYEQFF.

This clonotype has just a few counts. The V call is TRBV18, the J call TRBJ2-7; 8 positions match TRBD1. Germline-derived CDR1 and CDR2 are KGHSH and LQKENI. With V trimmed by 2 bases and J by 5 bases, 11 bases remained unmatched. CDR3 length: 16 amino acids. CDR3: CASSPGSGRGLDEQYF. The CDR3 DNA follows: TGTGCCAGCTCACCAGGGTCGGGCAGGGGGCTAGACGAGCAGTACTTC.

This clonotype was counted between two and nine times. The DNA of the CDR3 is TGTGCCAGCAGCTCAGGGAATGAAAAACTGTTTTTT. This gives the protein CASSSGNEKLFF. The V and J genes are TRBV7-9 and TRBJ1-4; a weak D match, TRBD1 (5 bases). The CDR3 length is 12 residues. Germline V CDR1 and CDR2: SEHNR, FQNEAQ (reference sequence). V was trimmed by 4 bases and J by 5 bases, leaving 5 bases between them.

This clonotype was seen only a few times. V gene TRBV6-5 combines with J gene TRBJ1-2; 8 bases match TRBD1. V lost 0 bases to trimming and J lost 4 bases; unmatched junction nucleotides: 7. The CDR3 is 16 amino acids. CDR1 and CDR2 (germline): MNHEY, SVGAGI. The CDR3: CASSYSAGGAGYGYTF. The CDR3 nucleotides read TGTGCCAGCAGTTACTCAGCAGGGGGCGCGGGCTATGGCTACACCTTC.

This clonotype has ten or more counts. The chain joins TRBV9 to TRBJ2-1, with a possible D match to TRBD1 (6 bases). Per the germline V gene, CDR1 is SGDLS and CDR2 is YYNGEE. The CDR3 is made up of 15 amino acids. Trimming left V 4 bases short and J 9 bases short, with 20 bases between. The CDR3 reads CASSTNRDTLSEQFF. The DNA for the CDR3 is TGTGCCAGCAGCACAAACCGGGACACTTTATCTGAGCAGTTCTTC.

V and J are TRBV12-3 or TRBV12-4 and TRBJ1-6; unclear D gene. This CDR3 contains 14 residues. V shed 5 bases and J shed 11 bases, with 16 bases lying between them. The CDR3 bases are TGTGCCAGCAGTCCGCTCCTGGCAACAGCACCCCTCCACTTT. It is translated as CASSPLLATAPLHF.

This clonotype has more than one count but fewer than ten. The V and J genes are TRBV10-2 and TRBJ1-1; TRBD1 agrees at 9 bases. The germline V gene has CDR1 WSHSY and CDR2 SAAADI. This CDR3 has 14 amino acids. J was trimmed by 1 base and V by 9 bases; bases with no gene match: 6. CDR3 sequence: CASGQGITNTEAFF. As DNA, the CDR3 is TGCGCCAGTGGACAGGGGATTACGAACACTGAAGCTTTCTTT.